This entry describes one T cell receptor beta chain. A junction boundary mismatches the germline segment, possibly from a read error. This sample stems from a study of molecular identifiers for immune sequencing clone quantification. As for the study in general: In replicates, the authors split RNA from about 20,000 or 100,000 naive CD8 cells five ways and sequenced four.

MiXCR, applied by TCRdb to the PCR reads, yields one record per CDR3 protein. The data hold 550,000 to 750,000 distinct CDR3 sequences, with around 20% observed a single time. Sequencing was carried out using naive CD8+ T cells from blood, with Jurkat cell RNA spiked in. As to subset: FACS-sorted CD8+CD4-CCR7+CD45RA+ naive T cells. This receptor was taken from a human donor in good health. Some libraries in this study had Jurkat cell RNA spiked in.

This chain's CDR3 is CAGSLGPRTYEQYF. As DNA, the CDR3 is TGTGCCGGCAGCTTAGGTCCAAGGACCTACGAGCAGTACTTC. This chain joins TRBV7-9 and TRBJ2-7; D is unclear. In germline, CDR1 is SEHNR, CDR2 FQNEAQ (reference sequence). The CDR3 consists of 14 residues.